This T cell receptor (beta chain) was sequenced for a study of human T cells and chemical hapten exposure. Study details: Weekly scalp doses of diphenylcyclopropenone were given to patients during the approximately 26-week study.

Attachment of unique molecular identifiers to individual cDNA molecules was performed in the library. One entry per CDR3 protein results from TCRdb running MiXCR on the RACE reads. The table lists roughly 53,000 distinct CDR3 sequences, 9.9% of them singletons. Indicated time point: patch test 3, about 24 weeks after DPC sensitization. The treatment: therapeutic diphenylcyclopropenone sensitization with weekly scalp DPC. Suited to DPC and affected by alopecia, the donors ranged from 18 to 70 years old. This clonotype was observed at least ten times. The antigen is not known. Between the trimmed V and J ends, which lost 5 bases and 2 bases, there was a span of 16 bases. Per the germline V gene, CDR1 is MNHEY and CDR2 is SMNVEV (reference sequence). The CDR3 is 16 amino acids. Notes on the study in general: It was expanded TCRs that formed significantly more large CDR3 similarity clusters than controls did.

The clonotype was recovered from a woman between 35 and 50 years old with alopecia areata. Some clones in this sample may be carry-over from other donors' samples. The chain employs TRBV27 and TRBJ1-3, with D possibly matching TRBD1 (6 bases). The sequenced sample was whole blood, obtained in connection with sensitization to the hapten diphenylcyclopropenone (DPC). The CDR3 nucleotides are TGTGCCAGCAGTCCGGTCGGCGGGGGCACTGGAAACACCATATATTTT. Protein sequence: CASSPVGGGTGNTIYF.